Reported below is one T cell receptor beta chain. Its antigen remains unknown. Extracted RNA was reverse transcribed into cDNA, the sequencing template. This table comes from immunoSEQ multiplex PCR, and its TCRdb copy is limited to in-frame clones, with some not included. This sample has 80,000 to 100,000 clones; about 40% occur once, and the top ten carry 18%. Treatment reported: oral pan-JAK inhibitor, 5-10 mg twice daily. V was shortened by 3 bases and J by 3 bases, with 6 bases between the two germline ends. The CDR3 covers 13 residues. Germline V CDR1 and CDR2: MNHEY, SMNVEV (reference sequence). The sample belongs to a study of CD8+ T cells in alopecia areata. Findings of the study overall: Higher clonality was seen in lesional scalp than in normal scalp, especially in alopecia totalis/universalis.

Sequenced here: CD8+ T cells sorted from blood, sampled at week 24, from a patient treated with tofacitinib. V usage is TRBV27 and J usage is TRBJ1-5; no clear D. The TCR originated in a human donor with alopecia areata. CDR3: CASSFAPNQPQHF. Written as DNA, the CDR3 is TGTGCCAGCAGTTTTGCCCCCAATCAGCCCCAGCATTTT.